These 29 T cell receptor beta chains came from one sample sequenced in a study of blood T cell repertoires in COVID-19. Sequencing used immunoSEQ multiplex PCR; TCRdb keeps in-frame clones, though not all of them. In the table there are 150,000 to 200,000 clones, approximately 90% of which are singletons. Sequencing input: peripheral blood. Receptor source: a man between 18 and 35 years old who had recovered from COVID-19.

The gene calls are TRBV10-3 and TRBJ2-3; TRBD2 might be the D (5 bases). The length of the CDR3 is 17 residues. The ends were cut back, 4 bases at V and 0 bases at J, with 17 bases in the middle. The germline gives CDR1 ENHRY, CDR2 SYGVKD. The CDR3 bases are TGTGCCATCAGTGTTTGTCGTCGAGCGGATAGCACAGATACGCAGTATTTT. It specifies CAISVCRRADSTDTQYF.

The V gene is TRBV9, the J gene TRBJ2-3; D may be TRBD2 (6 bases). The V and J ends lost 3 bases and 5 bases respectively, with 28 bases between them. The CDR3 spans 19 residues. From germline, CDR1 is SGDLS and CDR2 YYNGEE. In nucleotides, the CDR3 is TGTGCCAGCAGCGCCCGTAGTGGGGAGGTTGGCGGGTACGGAGATACGCAGTATTTT. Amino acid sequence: CASSARSGEVGGYGDTQYF.

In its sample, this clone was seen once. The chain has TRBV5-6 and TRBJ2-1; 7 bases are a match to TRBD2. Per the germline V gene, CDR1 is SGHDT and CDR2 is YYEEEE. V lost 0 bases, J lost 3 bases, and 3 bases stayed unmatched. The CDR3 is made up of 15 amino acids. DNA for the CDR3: TGTGCCAGCAGCTTGGTGCGGGACTACTACAATGAGCAGTTCTTC. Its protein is CASSLVRDYYNEQFF.

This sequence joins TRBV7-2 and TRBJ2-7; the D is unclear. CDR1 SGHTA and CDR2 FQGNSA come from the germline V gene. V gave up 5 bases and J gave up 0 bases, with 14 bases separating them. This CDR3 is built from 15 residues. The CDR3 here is CASSPDARSSYEQYF. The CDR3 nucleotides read TGTGCCAGCAGCCCTGATGCCCGTAGCTCCTACGAGCAGTACTTC.

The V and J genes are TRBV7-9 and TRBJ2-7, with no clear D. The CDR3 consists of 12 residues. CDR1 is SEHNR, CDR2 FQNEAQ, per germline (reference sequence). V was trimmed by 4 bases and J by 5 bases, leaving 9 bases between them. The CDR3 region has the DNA TGTGCCAGCAGCTACGCAAGCCACGAGCAGTACTTC. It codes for CASSYASHEQYF.

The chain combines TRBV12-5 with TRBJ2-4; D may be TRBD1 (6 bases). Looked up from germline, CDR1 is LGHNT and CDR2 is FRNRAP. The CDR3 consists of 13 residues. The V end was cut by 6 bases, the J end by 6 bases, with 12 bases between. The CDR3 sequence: CASGSGQTNIQYF. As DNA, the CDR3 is TGTGCTAGTGGCTCCGGACAGACAAACATTCAGTACTTC.

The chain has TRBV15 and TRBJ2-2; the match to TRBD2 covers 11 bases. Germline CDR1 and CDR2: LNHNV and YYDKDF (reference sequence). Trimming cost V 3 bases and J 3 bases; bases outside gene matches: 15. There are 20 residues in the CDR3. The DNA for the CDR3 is TGTGCCACCAGCAGCACCCTTCTAGGTAGCGGGAGGGGGGACACCGGGGAGCTGTTTTTT. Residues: CATSSTLLGSGRGDTGELFF.

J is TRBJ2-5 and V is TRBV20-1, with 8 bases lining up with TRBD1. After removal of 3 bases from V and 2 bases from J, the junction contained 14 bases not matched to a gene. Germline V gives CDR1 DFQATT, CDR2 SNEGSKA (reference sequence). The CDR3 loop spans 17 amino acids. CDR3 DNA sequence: TGCAGTGCTAGTGGGGCAGGGGGCTCAGTTTTTCAAGAGACCCAGTACTTC. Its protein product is CSASGAGGSVFQETQYF.

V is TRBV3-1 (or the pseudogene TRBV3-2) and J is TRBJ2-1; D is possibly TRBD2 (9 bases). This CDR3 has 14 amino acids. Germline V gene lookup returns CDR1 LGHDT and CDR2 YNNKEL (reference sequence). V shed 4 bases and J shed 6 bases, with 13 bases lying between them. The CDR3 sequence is CASSPSGTGNEQFF. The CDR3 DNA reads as TGTGCCAGCAGCCCTAGCGGGACAGGCAATGAGCAGTTCTTC.

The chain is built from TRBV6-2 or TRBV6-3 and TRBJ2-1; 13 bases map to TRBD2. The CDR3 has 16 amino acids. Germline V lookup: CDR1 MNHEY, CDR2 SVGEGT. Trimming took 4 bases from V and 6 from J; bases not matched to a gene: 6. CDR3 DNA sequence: TGTGCCAGCAGTTTCCCTCGACTAGCGGGAGGCAATGAGCAGTTCTTC. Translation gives CASSFPRLAGGNEQFF.

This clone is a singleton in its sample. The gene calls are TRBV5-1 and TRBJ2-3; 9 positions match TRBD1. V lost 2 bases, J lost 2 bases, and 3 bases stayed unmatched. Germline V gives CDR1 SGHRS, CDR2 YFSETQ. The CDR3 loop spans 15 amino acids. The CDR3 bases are TGCGCCAGCAGCTTACGGACAGGGGACACAGATACGCAGTATTTT. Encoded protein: CASSLRTGDTDTQYF.

As DNA, the CDR3 is TGTGCCAGCAGCCTCTCAGAGCGGGATCGTAGAAATGAGCAGTTCTTC. Its translation is CASSLSERDRRNEQFF. The chain combines TRBV11-2 with TRBJ2-1; 7 bases are a match to TRBD2. Trimming cost V 5 bases and J 7 bases; bases outside gene matches: 14. The germline gives CDR1 SGHAT, CDR2 FQNNGV. The CDR3 totals 16 residues.

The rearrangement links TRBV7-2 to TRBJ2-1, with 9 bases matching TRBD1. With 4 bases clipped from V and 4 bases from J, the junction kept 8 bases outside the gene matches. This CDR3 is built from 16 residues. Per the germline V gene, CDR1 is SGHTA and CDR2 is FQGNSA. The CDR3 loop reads CASSSTGTGIYNEQFF. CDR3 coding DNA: TGTGCCAGCAGCTCGACCGGGACAGGGATTTACAATGAGCAGTTCTTC.

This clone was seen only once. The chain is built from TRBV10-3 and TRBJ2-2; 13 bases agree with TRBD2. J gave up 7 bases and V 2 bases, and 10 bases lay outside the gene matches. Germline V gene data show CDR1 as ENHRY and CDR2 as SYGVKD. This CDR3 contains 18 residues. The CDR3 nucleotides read TGTGCCATCAGTGAGAAAAGGACTAGCGGGAGCGGCGGCGGGGAGCTGTTTTTT. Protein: CAISEKRTSGSGGGELFF.

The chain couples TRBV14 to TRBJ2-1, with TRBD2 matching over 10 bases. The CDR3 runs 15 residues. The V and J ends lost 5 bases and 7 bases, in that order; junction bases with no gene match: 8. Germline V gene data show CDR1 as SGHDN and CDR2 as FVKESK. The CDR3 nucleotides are TGTGCCAGCAGCTCCCTAGCGGGAGTGTTAAATGAGCAGTTCTTC. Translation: CASSSLAGVLNEQFF.

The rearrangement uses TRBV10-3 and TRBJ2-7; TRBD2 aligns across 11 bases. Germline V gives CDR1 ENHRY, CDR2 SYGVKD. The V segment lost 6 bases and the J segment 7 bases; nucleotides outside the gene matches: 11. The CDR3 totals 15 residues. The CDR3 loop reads CAIRAGLAAPWEQYF. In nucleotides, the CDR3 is TGTGCCATCAGAGCGGGACTAGCGGCCCCTTGGGAGCAGTACTTC.

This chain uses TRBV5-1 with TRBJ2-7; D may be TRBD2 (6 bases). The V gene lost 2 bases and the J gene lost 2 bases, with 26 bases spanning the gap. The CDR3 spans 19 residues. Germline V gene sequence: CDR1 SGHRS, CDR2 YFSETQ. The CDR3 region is CASSFGLTNLRGLTYEQYF. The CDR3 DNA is TGCGCCAGCAGCTTCGGACTTACTAACCTACGAGGACTAACCTACGAGCAGTACTTC.

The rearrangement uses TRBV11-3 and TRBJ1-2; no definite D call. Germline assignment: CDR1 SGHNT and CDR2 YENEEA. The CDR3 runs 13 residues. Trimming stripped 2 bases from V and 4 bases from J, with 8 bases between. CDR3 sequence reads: CASSLLGCYGYTF. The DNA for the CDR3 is TGTGCCAGCAGCTTACTAGGCTGCTATGGCTACACCTTC.

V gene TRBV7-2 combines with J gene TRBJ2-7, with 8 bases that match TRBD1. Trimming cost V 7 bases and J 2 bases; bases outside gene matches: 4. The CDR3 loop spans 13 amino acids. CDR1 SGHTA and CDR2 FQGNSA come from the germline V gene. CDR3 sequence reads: CASTLDRAYEQYF. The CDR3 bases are TGTGCCAGCACCCTGGACAGGGCCTACGAGCAGTACTTC.

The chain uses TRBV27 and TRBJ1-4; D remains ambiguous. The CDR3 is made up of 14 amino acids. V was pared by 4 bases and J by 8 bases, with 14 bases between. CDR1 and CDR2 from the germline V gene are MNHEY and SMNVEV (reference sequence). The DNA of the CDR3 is TGTGCCAGCAGTTCGGGCCTCGGGAGGGAAAAACTGTTTTTT. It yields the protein CASSSGLGREKLFF.

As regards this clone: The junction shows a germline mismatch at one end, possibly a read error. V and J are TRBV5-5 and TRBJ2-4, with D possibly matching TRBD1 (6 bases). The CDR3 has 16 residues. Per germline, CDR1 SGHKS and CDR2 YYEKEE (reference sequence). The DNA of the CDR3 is TGTGCCAGCAACTTGGGCCGGGACACCCTAGGGAACATTCAGTACTTC. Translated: CASNLGRDTLGNIQYF.

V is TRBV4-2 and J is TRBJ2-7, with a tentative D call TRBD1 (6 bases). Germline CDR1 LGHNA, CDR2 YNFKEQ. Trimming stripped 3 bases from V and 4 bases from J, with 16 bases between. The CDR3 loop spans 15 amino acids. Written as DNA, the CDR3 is TGTGCCAGCAGCCAGGGGGCGGGTATTGCATACGAGCAGTACTTC. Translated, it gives CASSQGAGIAYEQYF.

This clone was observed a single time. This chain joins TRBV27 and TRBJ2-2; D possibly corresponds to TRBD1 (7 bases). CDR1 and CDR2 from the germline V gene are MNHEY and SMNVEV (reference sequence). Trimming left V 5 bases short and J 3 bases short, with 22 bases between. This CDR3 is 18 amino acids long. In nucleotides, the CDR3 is TGTGCCAGCAGTGCCTTGTTGGTCAGGGGGGCGTACACCGGGGAGCTGTTTTTT. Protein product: CASSALLVRGAYTGELFF.

DNA for the CDR3: TGTGCCAGCAGCCAACTAGGCGACATTCAGTACTTC. It is translated as CASSQLGDIQYF. The chain recombines TRBV28 with TRBJ2-4; D possibly corresponds to TRBD2 (5 bases). CDR1 and CDR2 (germline): MDHEN, SYDVKM. V was cut by 6 bases and J by 8 bases, with 11 bases left in between. The CDR3 has 12 residues.

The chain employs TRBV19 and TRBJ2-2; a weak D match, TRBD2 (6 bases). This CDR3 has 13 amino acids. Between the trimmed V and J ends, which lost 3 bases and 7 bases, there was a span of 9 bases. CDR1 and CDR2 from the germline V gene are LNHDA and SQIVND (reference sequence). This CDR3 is CASSMTGVGELFF. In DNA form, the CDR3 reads TGTGCCAGTAGTATGACGGGAGTCGGGGAGCTGTTTTTT.

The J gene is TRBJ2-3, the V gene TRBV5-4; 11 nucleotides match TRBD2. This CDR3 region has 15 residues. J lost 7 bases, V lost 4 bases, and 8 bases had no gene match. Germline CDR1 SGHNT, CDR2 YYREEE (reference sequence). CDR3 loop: CASSLLAGAVNTQYF. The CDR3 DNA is TGTGCCAGCAGCCTACTAGCGGGAGCTGTGAATACGCAGTATTTT.

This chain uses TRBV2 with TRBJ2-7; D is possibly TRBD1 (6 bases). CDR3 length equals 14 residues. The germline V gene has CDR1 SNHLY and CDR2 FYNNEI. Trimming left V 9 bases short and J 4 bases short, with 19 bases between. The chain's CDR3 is CASAGADILYEQYF. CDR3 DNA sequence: TGTGCCAGTGCAGGGGCGGACATTCTATACGAGCAGTACTTC.

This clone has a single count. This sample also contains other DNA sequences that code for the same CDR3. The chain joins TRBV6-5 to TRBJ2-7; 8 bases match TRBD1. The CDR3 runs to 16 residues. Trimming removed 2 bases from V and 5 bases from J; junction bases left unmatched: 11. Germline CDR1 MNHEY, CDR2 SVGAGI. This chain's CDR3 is CASSYGVGQGRNEQYF. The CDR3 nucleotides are TGTGCCAGCAGTTACGGGGTAGGACAGGGACGTAACGAGCAGTACTTC.

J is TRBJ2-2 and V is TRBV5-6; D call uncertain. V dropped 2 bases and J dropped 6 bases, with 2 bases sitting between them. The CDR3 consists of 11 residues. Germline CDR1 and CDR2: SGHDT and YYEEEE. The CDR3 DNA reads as TGTGCCAGCAGCTTCTCCGGGGAGCTGTTTTTT. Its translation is CASSFSGELFF.